Included here is one T cell receptor beta chain sequence, with context. Its antigen is not identified. The sample is drawn from a study of cytomegalovirus exposure and HLA in healthy donors. Study results and caveats: In a later analysis, V- and J-gene trimming of beta chains associated with a DCLRE1C missense variant, replicated independently. The presence/absence work took it that sequencing depth was about the same across donors. According to reports, the classifier identified cytomegalovirus status with high specificity and sensitivity.

Primers: 60 Vbeta forward and 13 Jbeta reverse. Using immunoSEQ multiplex PCR, the repertoire was profiled, and TCRdb retains in-frame clones only, with some absent. The sample includes approximately 130,000 clones, 80% to 90% seen only once; the top ten take approximately 6%. The clonotype was recovered from a middle-aged woman in good health and CMV-seropositive. Sample: PBMCs.

The CDR3 bases are TGTGCCAGCAGGAGCACGAACACCGGGGAGCTGTTTTTT. Its protein is CASRSTNTGELFF. The chain joins TRBV28 to TRBJ2-2; D unclear. V gave up 6 bases and J gave up 0 bases, with 5 bases separating them. The CDR3 contains 13 residues. Germline CDR1 reads MDHEN; CDR2 reads SYDVKM.